This T cell receptor (beta chain) stems from a study of blood T cells in healthy people across ages (dated by TCRdb to between 2014 and 2017). For the wider study: In model experiments, template switching captured roughly one uniquely barcoded TCR beta cDNA molecule for every two T cells. To avoid experimental bias, donors of different ages were distributed randomly across sequencing lanes. The study measured age-related changes in TCR beta repertoire diversity using deep sequencing normalized with unique cDNA molecular identifiers. Donors were grouped into four age groups: young (average approximately 15 years), middle-aged (39), aged (around 60) and long-lived (approximately 81). The study analyzed two additional independent replicas of 1 million unique cDNA reads from the same blood draw for two donors, one aged 18 to 29 and one aged 80 or older. Overall results and qualifications from the work: Compared with the aged group, more naive CD4+ T cells, fewer expanded clones and increased TCR diversity were shown by the long-lived group, suggesting age selection. Because donor CMV infection status was unknown, age-related changes in expanded clonotypes were potentially confounded. There was a strong correlation between observed TCR beta diversity and the percentage of naive T cells measured by flow cytometry. Estimates of total diversity from one million sequenced T cells were regarded as lower bounds and underestimates. Since profiling was done on bulk unsorted PBMCs, naive and antigen-experienced compartments could not be conclusively compared. As age increased, observed TCR beta diversity per million T cells dropped in a roughly linear way, and a significant reduction was already evident by age 40.

The donors were 40 or so Caucasian individuals from Russia, aged about 6 to 95 years, who were systemically healthy. Each donor gave around 9.9 milliliters of peripheral blood, collected into EDTA-treated Vacutainer tubes. Ficoll-Paque density-gradient centrifugation was used to isolate PBMCs, with at least 6.5 million per sample. Trizol reagent was used to extract total RNA from PBMCs, with at least 5.5 micrograms per sample. Naive CD45RAhigh/CD27high T cell percentages were measured by flow cytometry on a PBMC aliquot from every donor. Worth noting for this clonotype: Its cognate antigen has yet to be identified. Base quality data are lacking; no much larger clone is found one base away.

The library was obtained by 5' RACE. Sequencing relied on an Illumina HiSeq 2500. A second PCR of roughly 7 to 11 cycles was performed with a sample-barcoded 5' primer and a J-beta primer mix. A template-switch 5' adaptor carrying 12 random nucleotides introduced a unique molecular identifier onto each TCR beta cDNA molecule. Each sample yielded at least 2.5 million CDR3-containing paired-end reads. The Mint cDNA synthesis kit, primed by a TRBC-specific oligonucleotide, was used to synthesize first-strand cDNA from all RNA. After uracil-DNA glycosylase treatment, a first 18-cycle PCR used universal primers M1SS and BC2_uni_R on all cDNA. The authors' analysis ran thus. Normalization of each sample was performed by random selection of 1 million high-quality reads, each carrying a distinct molecular identifier. Reads with shared molecular identifiers were discarded instead of being binned into consensus sequences. MiTCR, run with a Q25 quality threshold and the strictest error-elimination algorithm, handled CDR3 identification, clonotype clustering and error correction. A nonparametric unseen species model with Euler transformation was used to estimate a lower bound on total TCR beta diversity. TCRdb ran its own pipeline on the public reads, namely fastp trimming at Q25 and MiXCR clone calling, and kept in-frame beta chains. Entries that share a CDR3 protein sequence are merged under the most common genes and DNA. The authors' filters were not applied to this entry. Across this sample there are around 710,000 distinct CDR3 sequences, with about 40% seen only once. The ten largest clonotypes hold less than 25% of the sample.

The CDR3 sequence holds 16 residues, the cysteine and phenylalanine included. Of all the DNA, just the CDR3 is kept, 48 bases in frame from base 1. The clonotype originates from a woman aged 55-69 years in good health. Recombination joined TRBV12-3 or TRBV12-4 with TRBJ2-4; the D gene could be either TRBD1 or TRBD2, each agreeing at 5 bases. The DNA end is a closer match to TRBJ2-7, so the J assignment may be wrong. Sample: blood. The CDR3 protein sequence reads: CASSTGTGSMSYEQYF. The DNA sequence is given as TGTGCCAGCAGTACGGGGACCGGGTCAATGTCCTACGAGCAGTACTTC.